The 27 T cell receptor beta chains in this list originate from one sample, sequenced in a study of early T cells in non-severe SARS-CoV-2 infection. Each CDR3 protein is one row after TCRdb ran MiXCR on the 5' RACE reads. The sample shows tens of thousands of distinct CDR3 sequences, around 9.7% of them seen only once. Source material: whole blood. These receptors all stem from an adult who was a healthcare worker with PCR-confirmed SARS-CoV-2 infection or an uninfected control (not recorded which).

In this sample, this clonotype turned up a few times. The chain links TRBV24-1 to TRBJ1-2; D is undetermined. Germline V CDR1 and CDR2: KGHDR, SFDVKD. Trimming pared 7 bases from V and 5 bases from J, leaving 10 bases between. The CDR3 contains 12 residues. The CDR3 region has the DNA TGTGCCACCAGCCAGGAAGGGTATGGCTACACCTTC. Protein: CATSQEGYGYTF.

Ten or more counts support this clonotype. The chain combines TRBV19 with TRBJ2-2, with 8 bases matching TRBD2. V was pared by 5 bases and J by 0 bases, with 2 bases of the junction left unmatched. Germline V gene data show CDR1 as LNHDA and CDR2 as SQIVND (reference sequence). The CDR3 covers 15 residues. In nucleotides, the CDR3 is TGTGCCAGTAGTCCGGGACTAGCGAACACCGGGGAGCTGTTTTTT. It encodes CASSPGLANTGELFF. The whole variable domain, filled in from reference TRBV19 and TRBJ2-2, reads DGGITQSPKYLFRKEGQNVTLSCEQNLNHDAMYWYRQDPGQGLRLIYYSQIVNDFQKGDIAEGYSVSREKKESFPLTVTSAQKNPTAFYLCASSPGLANTGELFFGEGSRLTVL.

This clonotype was counted at least ten times. This chain joins TRBV21-1 and TRBJ2-7; the D call TRBD1 from the table was never checked on the DNA. TRBV21-1 is a recognized pseudogene. The CDR3 has 12 residues. CDR3 nucleotides: TGTGCCAGCAGCAAAGAGGCCCGGCAGGGAATTTTC. It translates to CASSKEARQGIF.

The chain is built from TRBV12-3 or TRBV12-4 and TRBJ2-7; the D is unclear. V was pared by 6 bases and J by 0 bases, with 12 bases between. The CDR3 has 14 residues. The CDR3 region is CASSLLQPSYEQYF. The CDR3 nucleotides are TGTGCCAGCAGCCTCCTACAGCCCTCCTACGAGCAGTACTTC.

The sample holds a few counts of this clonotype. The chain carries TRBV5-6 and TRBJ1-2; D is uncertain. Germline loops: CDR1 SGHDT, CDR2 YYEEEE. The CDR3 sequence is 15 residues long. With 0 bases removed from V and 6 bases from J, the gap between germline ends came to 15 bases. CDR3 bases: TGTGCCAGCAGCTTGGCACAGACAAGGTCCGATGGCTACACCTTC. This codes for CASSLAQTRSDGYTF.

This clonotype has a handful of counts. This chain connects TRBV13 to TRBJ2-6, with 11 bases that match TRBD1. This CDR3 is built from 17 residues. J lost 0 bases, V lost 5 bases, and 3 bases had no gene match. Looked up from germline, CDR1 is PRHDT and CDR2 is FYEKMQ (reference sequence). CDR3 loop: CASSRDRGISGANVLTF. The CDR3 DNA reads TGTGCCAGCAGCCGGGACAGGGGGATCTCTGGGGCCAACGTCCTGACTTTC.

The chain carries TRBV3-1 and TRBJ2-5, with D hard to call. This CDR3 has 12 amino acids. The V and J ends lost 0 bases and 10 bases respectively, with 9 bases between them. Germline CDR1 and CDR2: LGHDT and YNNKEL (reference sequence). The CDR3 spells CASSQDEKNQYF. DNA of the CDR3: TGTGCCAGCAGCCAAGATGAGAAGAACCAGTACTTC.

The chain recombines TRBV6-5 with TRBJ2-1, with D possibly being TRBD2 (7 bases). The CDR3 is 15 amino acids. V dropped 4 bases and J dropped 1 base, with 11 bases sitting between them. Looked up from germline, CDR1 is MNHEY and CDR2 is SVGAGI. CDR3 coding DNA: TGTGCCAGCAGTTCGGGGGGCGAGTCCTACAATGAGCAGTTCTTC. As protein: CASSSGGESYNEQFF.

This clonotype appeared a few times. The J gene is TRBJ2-5, the V gene TRBV4-1; D perhaps matches TRBD2 (5 bases). The CDR3 covers 13 residues. V was cut by 0 bases and J by 5 bases, with 7 bases left in between. Germline CDR1 reads MGHRA; CDR2 reads YSYEKL. The CDR3 nucleotides are TGCGCCAGCAGCCAAGATCGGGGTGAGACCCAGTACTTC. As protein: CASSQDRGETQYF.

This clonotype occurred many times. The chain joins TRBV12-5 to TRBJ2-1; D is tentatively TRBD1 or TRBD2 (7 bases each). Trimming pared 3 bases from V and 9 bases from J, leaving 12 bases between. Germline assignment: CDR1 LGHNT and CDR2 FRNRAP. The length of the CDR3 is 13 residues. The CDR3: CASGLLRGGEQFF. CDR3 coding DNA: TGTGCTAGTGGTTTACTCAGGGGGGGTGAGCAGTTCTTC.

This clonotype was recorded many times. A read error may account for a junction end that differs from germline. This chain links TRBV7-3 with TRBJ2-1; D not resolved. Germline lookup yields CDR1 SGHTA and CDR2 FQGTGA. The CDR3 covers 15 residues. The CDR3: CASSLTQSSYNEQFF. The DNA of the CDR3 is TGTGCCAGCAGCCTAACACAGAGCTCCTACAATGAGCAGTTCTTC.

Ten or more counts support this clonotype. The genes are TRBV5-4 and TRBJ2-1, with D maybe TRBD1 (6 bases). Germline assignment: CDR1 SGHNT and CDR2 YYREEE (reference sequence). CDR3 length equals 17 residues. Trimming took off 7 bases at V and 0 bases at J, with 20 bases between the two ends. The CDR3: CASRRDTGPSSYNEQFF. The CDR3 bases are TGTGCCAGCCGTCGGGACACAGGACCGAGCTCCTACAATGAGCAGTTCTTC.

There are many counts of this clonotype. The V call is TRBV20-1, the J call TRBJ2-1, with TRBD1 identical over 10 bases. The germline gives CDR1 DFQATT, CDR2 SNEGSKA (reference sequence). Trimming at V came to 6 bases and at J to 6 bases, leaving 8 bases not matched to a gene. The CDR3 runs to 14 residues. The CDR3 here is CSARQGAIGNEQFF. CDR3 sequence (DNA): TGCAGTGCCAGACAGGGGGCAATTGGCAATGAGCAGTTCTTC.

The chain couples TRBV11-1 to TRBJ2-7, with 7 bases fitting TRBD1. With 3 bases clipped from V and 6 bases from J, the junction kept 8 bases outside the gene matches. Germline CDR1 reads SGHAT; CDR2 reads FQDESV (reference sequence). CDR3 length: 14 residues. CDR3 bases: TGTGCCAGCAGCTTGGCTACAGGGGCCGCCGAGCAGTACTTC. As protein: CASSLATGAAEQYF.

This clonotype was picked up many times. This sequence joins TRBV9 and TRBJ2-7, with a tentative D call TRBD1 (5 bases). Per germline, CDR1 SGDLS and CDR2 YYNGEE. The CDR3 totals 14 residues. V was pared by 4 bases and J by 4 bases, with 15 bases between. The CDR3 nucleotides read TGTGCCAGCAGCCCCGGCAGGGTTGAATACGAGCAGTACTTC. Translation: CASSPGRVEYEQYF.

The chain links TRBV15 to TRBJ2-5; D gene unclear. The length of the CDR3 is 14 residues. CDR1 is LNHNV and CDR2 is YYDKDF in the germline V gene (reference sequence). Trimming left V 5 bases short and J 5 bases short, with 15 bases between. The CDR3 protein is CATSQTPFLETQYF. CDR3 DNA sequence: TGTGCCACCAGCCAGACCCCTTTTCTTGAGACCCAGTACTTC.

Regarding this clonotype: Because the CDR3 is missing its conserved closing phenylalanine or tryptophan, this is likely a read error. The gene calls are TRBV4-2 and TRBJ2-1; D might be TRBD1 (5 bases). Trimming stripped 2 bases from V and 8 bases from J, with 16 bases between. Germline CDR1 and CDR2: LGHNA and YNFKEQ. The length of the CDR3 is 15 residues. CDR3 loop: CASSQSGHGRDEQFL. The CDR3 bases are TGTGCCAGCAGCCAATCCGGACATGGGCGCGATGAGCAGTTCCTC.

This clonotype was picked up a small number of times. The J gene is TRBJ1-2, the V gene TRBV12-3 or TRBV12-4, with D possibly matching TRBD1 (6 bases). Deletions cut 4 bases from V and 0 bases from J, with 18 bases between. This CDR3 is 17 amino acids long. DNA of the CDR3: TGTGCCAGCAGTTCAAGCCCCGGGGGGGGCCCTAACTATGGCTACACCTTC. This sequence encodes CASSSSPGGGPNYGYTF.

CDR3 sequence: CSARGSTGTESSPLHF. The CDR3 bases are TGCAGTGCTAGAGGCTCTACCGGAACCGAGAGTTCACCCCTCCACTTT. The genes are TRBV20-1 and TRBJ1-6, with D uncertain. The CDR3 is 16 residues long. V dropped 1 base and J dropped 9 bases, with 19 bases sitting between them. Germline V gives CDR1 DFQATT, CDR2 SNEGSKA (reference sequence).

The chain is built from TRBV12-3 or TRBV12-4 and TRBJ2-5; 7 bases line up with TRBD2. This CDR3 is built from 19 residues. V gave up 0 bases and J gave up 1 base; unmatched junction bases: 14. DNA for the CDR3: TGTGCCAGCAGTTTAGCCCCCCGGCCTACCGGGGGGACCCAAGAGACCCAGTACTTC. Translation: CASSLAPRPTGGTQETQYF.

The chain uses TRBV14 and TRBJ2-5, with 8 bases aligning to TRBD2. The V gene's germline CDR1 is SGHDN and CDR2 FVKESK. This CDR3 is 17 amino acids long. V was clipped by 1 base and J by 1 base; unmatched bases: 8. CDR3: CASSQGGLAGFQETQYF. CDR3 DNA: TGTGCCAGCAGCCAAGGGGGGCTAGCGGGCTTCCAAGAGACCCAGTACTTC.

The table lists this clonotype with many counts. V usage is TRBV7-9 and J usage is TRBJ1-4, with D unresolved. This CDR3 has 16 amino acids. The germline V gene has CDR1 SEHNR and CDR2 FQNEAQ (reference sequence). V lost 2 bases and J lost 8, with 18 bases in between. CDR3 coding DNA: TGTGCCAGCAGCTTACAGGCAGGAGGAACGGGCGAAAAACTGTTTTTT. It is translated as CASSLQAGGTGEKLFF.

This clonotype was counted a few times. The J gene is TRBJ2-1, the V gene TRBV19, with TRBD1 matching over 7 bases. CDR1 and CDR2 (germline): LNHDA, SQIVND (reference sequence). CDR3 length: 14 amino acids. V gave up 10 bases and J gave up 9 bases; unmatched junction bases: 15. The CDR3 region has the DNA TGTGCCATACGTGAGGGGGCCTCTCGGGGTGAGCAGTTCTTC. Encoded protein: CAIREGASRGEQFF.

This clonotype was picked up a small number of times. The genes are TRBV6-4 and TRBJ2-3, with D uncertain. This CDR3 spans 14 amino acids. V was cut by 2 bases and J by 6 bases, with 12 bases left in between. The germline gives CDR1 MRHNA, CDR2 SNTAGT. The CDR3 is CASSDLSSSDTQYF. CDR3 nucleotide sequence: TGTGCCAGCAGTGACCTCTCATCCAGTGATACGCAGTATTTT.

The table lists this clonotype with a few counts. This chain links TRBV6-6 with TRBJ1-1, with D perhaps TRBD1 (5 bases). The CDR3 consists of 14 residues. V was pared by 4 bases and J by 1 base, with 10 bases between. Looked up from germline, CDR1 is MNHNY and CDR2 is SVGAGI (reference sequence). The CDR3 sequence is CASSFRGRNTEAFF. As DNA, the CDR3 is TGTGCCAGCAGTTTTAGGGGCCGGAACACTGAAGCTTTCTTT.

The chain recombines TRBV23-1 with TRBJ2-4; 8 bases map to TRBD2. TRBV23-1 counts as an open reading frame of uncertain function. J lost 4 bases, V lost 6 bases, and 8 bases had no gene match. This CDR3 has 15 residues. CDR3 bases: TGCGCCAGCAGGCTCCCCGGGGGGGGTAAAAACATTCAGTACTTC. It codes for CASRLPGGGKNIQYF.

CDR3 DNA sequence: TGTGCCTGGAGTAAAAGACAGGGGGGTGAGCAGTTCTTC. Amino acids: CAWSKRQGGEQFF. This chain connects TRBV30 to TRBJ2-1, with 9 bases that match TRBD1. This CDR3 has 13 amino acids. The junction had 5 bases not matched to a gene; V was cut back by 2 bases and J by 9 bases. CDR1 is GTSNPN and CDR2 is SVGIG in the germline V gene (reference sequence).